The clone carrying this T cell receptor beta chain was found a few times. Its specificity is not known. One end of the junction fails to match germline, which may point to a read error. These data originate in a study of T cells in Graves' hyperthyroidism and ophthalmopathy. Findings of the study overall: Most clonotypes expanded in the thyroid (above 0.001) were also present in blood.

Researchers took RNA transcripts and amplified the TCR beta CDR3 regions from them. RT-PCR in the first round (using the HTBI primer set) targeted the TCR CDR3. TCRdb used MiXCR to reprocess the multiplex PCR reads, holding one entry per CDR3 protein. The sample has more than 600,000 distinct CDR3 sequences, roughly 17% seen once. Germline V gives CDR1 SEHNR, CDR2 FQNEAQ (reference sequence). The length of the CDR3 is 13 residues. Around 9.9 ml of fresh peripheral blood supplied the PBMCs. The chain carries TRBV7-9 and TRBJ2-5; D uncertain. The TCR originated in a man aged 18 to 35 with Graves' hyperthyroidism. The specimen was blood. CDR3 sequence: CASSLDSQETLYF. DNA of the CDR3: TGTGCCAGCAGCTTAGACAGTCAAGAGACCCTGTACTTC.